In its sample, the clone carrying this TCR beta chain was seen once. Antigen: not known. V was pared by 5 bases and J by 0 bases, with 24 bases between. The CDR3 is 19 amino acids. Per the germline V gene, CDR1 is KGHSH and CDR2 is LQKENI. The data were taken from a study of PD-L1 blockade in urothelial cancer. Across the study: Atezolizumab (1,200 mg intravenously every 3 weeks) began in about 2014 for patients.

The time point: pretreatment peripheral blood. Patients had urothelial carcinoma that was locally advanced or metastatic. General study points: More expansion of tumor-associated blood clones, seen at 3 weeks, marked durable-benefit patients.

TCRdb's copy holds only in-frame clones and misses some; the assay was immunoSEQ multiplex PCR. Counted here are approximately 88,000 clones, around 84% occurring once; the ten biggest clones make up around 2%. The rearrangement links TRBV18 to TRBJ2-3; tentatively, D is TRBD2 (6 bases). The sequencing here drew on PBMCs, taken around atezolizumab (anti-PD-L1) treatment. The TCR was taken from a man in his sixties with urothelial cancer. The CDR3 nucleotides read TGTGCCAGCTCATCAAGAGGAACAGCGGGCGATATTAGCACAGATACGCAGTATTTT. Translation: CASSSRGTAGDISTDTQYF.